Below, one T cell receptor (beta chain) is given with its context. Antigen: not known. This entry is derived from a study of cytomegalovirus exposure and HLA in healthy donors. This CDR3 contains 12 residues. Germline V lookup: CDR1 KGHSH, CDR2 LQKENI. Trimming pared 5 bases from V and 10 bases from J, leaving 12 bases between. PCR employed 60 Vbeta and 13 Jbeta primers. Data came from immunoSEQ multiplex PCR; TCRdb stores just in-frame clones and leaves some out. The sample records about 150,000 clones, 60% to 80% being singletons. Findings and limits, study-wide: By a later analysis, the bulk of CMV-associated TCR beta chains appeared HLA-restricted. The study had only CMV serostatus as immune exposure information.

This TCR was recovered from a woman in her twenties or thirties in good health and CMV-seronegative. Sequenced input: PBMCs. The rearrangement links TRBV18 to TRBJ2-1; tentatively, D is TRBD2 (5 bases). CDR3 residues: CASSGRTGEQFF. For the CDR3, the DNA is TGTGCCAGCTCAGGACGGACGGGAGAGCAGTTCTTC. The variable domain in full, with the rest retrieved from reference TRBV18 and TRBJ2-1, is NAGVMQNPRHLVRRRGQEARLRCSPMKGHSHVYWYRQLPEEGLKFMVYLQKENIIDESGMPKERFSAEFPKEGPSILRIQQVVRGDSAAYFCASSGRTGEQFFGPGTRLTVL.